Following are 17 T cell receptor beta chains from one sample sequenced in a study of memory CD4+ T cells and cytomegalovirus serostatus. Sequenced by immunoSEQ multiplex PCR; TCRdb stores in-frame clones only, minus some. The sample holds about 43,000 clones; more than 60% are singletons and the top ten take under 0.7%. Single viable CD3+CD4+CD8-CD45RO+ cells were sorted as the memory CD4+ T cells. The sample comprised memory CD4+ T cells from blood. The receptors were gathered from an adult in good health and CMV-seronegative.

This clone was detected a few times. The V and J genes are TRBV19 and TRBJ2-1; perhaps TRBD2 as D (5 bases). The CDR3 extends over 14 amino acids. In germline, CDR1 is LNHDA, CDR2 SQIVND (reference sequence). V dropped 9 bases and J dropped 6 bases, with 18 bases sitting between them. The CDR3 spells CASLDWGDTNEQFF. In nucleotides, the CDR3 is TGTGCCAGCCTTGACTGGGGAGACACCAATGAGCAGTTCTTC.

This chain uses TRBV4-1 with TRBJ1-2; 8 bases are a match to TRBD1. CDR3 length: 16 residues. With 4 bases clipped from V and 4 bases from J, the junction kept 11 bases outside the gene matches. CDR1 and CDR2 (germline): MGHRA, YSYEKL. The CDR3 loop reads CASSLQTGEGSYGYTF. In DNA, the CDR3 is TGCGCCAGCAGCCTACAGACAGGGGAGGGGAGCTATGGCTACACCTTC.

This sequence joins TRBV11-1 and TRBJ2-7, with a possible D match to TRBD2 (5 bases). The CDR3 consists of 13 residues. V was cut by 4 bases and J by 6 bases, with 13 bases left in between. Per germline, CDR1 SGHAT and CDR2 FQDESV (reference sequence). As DNA, the CDR3 is TGTGCCAGCAGCTCCCCCCCGGGGTTCGAGCAGTACTTC. Its translation: CASSSPPGFEQYF.

The V and J genes are TRBV6-6 and TRBJ2-7, with D possibly matching TRBD1 (6 bases). V was clipped by 8 bases and J by 0 bases, with 17 bases between them. The CDR3 sequence is 15 residues long. Per germline, CDR1 MNHNY and CDR2 SVGAGI (reference sequence). The CDR3 DNA sequence: TGTGCCAGCCTCCCCGCCGGGACACCCTCCTACGAGCAGTACTTC. Protein: CASLPAGTPSYEQYF.

The V call is TRBV5-6, the J call TRBJ2-7; TRBD2 might be the D (7 bases). Germline assignment: CDR1 SGHDT and CDR2 YYEEEE. Trimming took off 4 bases at V and 5 bases at J, with 13 bases between the two ends. There are 13 residues in the CDR3. CDR3 bases: TGTGCCAGCAGCCGGAGAGGGGGGGACGAGCAGTACTTC. Translating it yields CASSRRGGDEQYF.

The chain joins TRBV7-6 to TRBJ1-6; the D is unclear. V was pared by 0 bases and J by 8 bases, with 14 bases between. Germline loops: CDR1 SGHVS, CDR2 FNYEAQ. The CDR3 contains 16 residues. The CDR3 nucleotides are TGTGCCAGCAGCTTAGCCCCCCCCCAGGTCGATTCACCCCTCCACTTT. Its protein product is CASSLAPPQVDSPLHF.

The chain employs TRBV27 and TRBJ1-5, with D unclear. V was cut by 3 bases and J by 0 bases, with 12 bases left in between. This CDR3 is built from 16 residues. CDR1 and CDR2 (germline): MNHEY, SMNVEV (reference sequence). DNA for the CDR3: TGTGCCAGCAGTTTGAGCAGGTCCTATAGCAATCAGCCCCAGCATTTT. Protein sequence: CASSLSRSYSNQPQHF.

Sample share makes this clone medium-sized. The chain is built from TRBV7-9 and TRBJ2-7; 10 bases are a match to TRBD2. Germline assignment: CDR1 SEHNR and CDR2 FQNEAQ (reference sequence). This CDR3 region has 13 residues. J was trimmed by 6 bases and V by 6 bases; bases with no gene match: 5. The CDR3 loop is CASRLLAGTEQYF. The DNA for the CDR3 is TGTGCCAGCAGATTACTAGCGGGGACCGAGCAGTACTTC.

The CDR3 reads CASSLETSYSNQPQHF. The CDR3 DNA is TGTGCCAGCAGCTTAGAAACCAGCTATAGCAATCAGCCCCAGCATTTT. The chain links TRBV7-2 to TRBJ1-5; D gene ambiguous. CDR1 and CDR2 (germline): SGHTA, FQGNSA. Trimming stripped 1 base from V and 0 bases from J, with 10 bases between. CDR3 length: 16 residues.

Comment on this clone: The junction departs from germline at one end; a sequencing error may be responsible. The rearrangement uses TRBV6-1 and TRBJ2-7, with D tentatively TRBD2 (6 bases). The CDR3 runs to 16 residues. Germline V gene lookup returns CDR1 MNHNS and CDR2 SASEGT. The CDR3 is CASTEHGQPGAYEQYF. The CDR3 nucleotides are TGTGCCAGCACTGAACACGGCCAACCGGGGGCCTACGAGCAGTACTTC.

This clone was seen more than once but under ten times. V is TRBV9 and J is TRBJ1-6; D possibly corresponds to TRBD1 (5 bases). Germline assignment: CDR1 SGDLS and CDR2 YYNGEE. The CDR3 is 15 amino acids. The V end was cut by 0 bases, the J end by 7 bases, with 11 bases between. The CDR3 bases are TGTGCCAGCAGCGTAGCTGGGGCTGACAATTCACCCCTCCACTTT. Encoded protein: CASSVAGADNSPLHF. Full variable domain (rest looked up from reference TRBV9 and TRBJ1-6): DSGVTQTPKHLITATGQRVTLRCSPRSGDLSVYWYQQSLDQGLQFLIQYYNGEERAKGNILERFSAQQFPDLHSELNLSSLELGDSALYFCASSVAGADNSPLHFGNGTRLTVT.

This clone was detected only once. The chain employs TRBV19 and TRBJ1-4; TRBD1 agrees at 9 bases. The CDR3 consists of 15 residues. Germline CDR1 and CDR2: LNHDA and SQIVND (reference sequence). With 1 base clipped from V and 8 bases from J, the junction kept 5 bases outside the gene matches. The CDR3 DNA is TGTGCCAGTAGTATAGCCGGGACAGGGCACGAAAAACTGTTTTTT. Protein product: CASSIAGTGHEKLFF.

The chain has TRBV28 and TRBJ2-1; 7 positions agree with TRBD2. V trimming: 3 bases; J trimming: 8 bases; junction bases outside the gene matches: 7. Germline V gene data show CDR1 as MDHEN and CDR2 as SYDVKM. CDR3 length: 14 amino acids. Here the CDR3 reads CASSFLLGGYEQFF. For the CDR3, the DNA is TGTGCCAGCAGTTTCCTCCTGGGGGGGTATGAGCAGTTCTTC.

The count of this clone is one. The gene calls are TRBV30 and TRBJ2-7, with a tentative D call TRBD2 (6 bases). Germline loops: CDR1 GTSNPN, CDR2 SVGIG (reference sequence). Trimming stripped 1 base from V and 3 bases from J, with 19 bases between. This CDR3 has 16 residues. The CDR3 region is CAWSDSRDGFVYEQYF. CDR3 nucleotide sequence: TGTGCCTGGAGTGATTCGCGGGACGGATTTGTCTACGAGCAGTACTTC.

The chain recombines TRBV2 with TRBJ2-4; tentative D call: TRBD1 (5 bases). Trimming removed 7 bases at V and 0 bases at J, with 16 bases between. The CDR3 totals 16 residues. Germline CDR1 SNHLY, CDR2 FYNNEI. The CDR3 DNA reads as TGTGCCAGCACCAATGACAGTCAACTAGCCAAAAACATTCAGTACTTC. Its translation is CASTNDSQLAKNIQYF.

The V call is TRBV9, the J call TRBJ2-4; 8 bases fit TRBD2. Germline CDR1 is SGDLS and CDR2 is YYNGEE. V shed 0 bases and J 9 bases; nucleotides not matched to a gene: 8. The CDR3 consists of 15 residues. As DNA, the CDR3 is TGTGCCAGCAGCGTAGCGGGGGGGAAAGACAGCATTCAGTACTTC. It codes for CASSVAGGKDSIQYF.

This rearrangement joins TRBV19 to TRBJ1-1; tentatively, D is TRBD1 (5 bases). The CDR3 consists of 12 residues. The V end was cut by 3 bases, the J end by 4 bases, with 6 bases between. The germline V gene encodes CDR1 LNHDA and CDR2 SQIVND (reference sequence). CDR3 residues: CASSMRGTEAFF. In nucleotides, the CDR3 is TGTGCCAGTAGTATGAGGGGCACTGAAGCTTTCTTT.